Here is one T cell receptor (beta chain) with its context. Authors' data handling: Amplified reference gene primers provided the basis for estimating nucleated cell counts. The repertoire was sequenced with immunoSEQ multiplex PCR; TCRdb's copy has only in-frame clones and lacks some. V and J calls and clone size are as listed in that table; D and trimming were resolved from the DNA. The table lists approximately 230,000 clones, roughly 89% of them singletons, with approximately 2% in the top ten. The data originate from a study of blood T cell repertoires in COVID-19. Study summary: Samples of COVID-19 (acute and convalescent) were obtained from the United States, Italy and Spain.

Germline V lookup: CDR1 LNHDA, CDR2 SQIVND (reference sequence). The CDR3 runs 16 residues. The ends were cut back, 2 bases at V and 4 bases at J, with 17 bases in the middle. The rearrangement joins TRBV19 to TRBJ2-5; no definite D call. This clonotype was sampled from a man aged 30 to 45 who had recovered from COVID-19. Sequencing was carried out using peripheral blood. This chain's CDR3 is CASSIRGSQLIETQYF. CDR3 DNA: TGTGCCAGTAGTATACGAGGTTCTCAGCTTATAGAGACCCAGTACTTC.